The clone carrying this T cell receptor (beta chain) was recorded only once. The entry originates in a study of blood T cell repertoires in COVID-19. Turning to the study itself: The United States, Italy and Spain were the sources of the acute and convalescent COVID-19 samples. Nucleic acid was either cDNA or gDNA, and it came from T cells, B-cell-depleted T cells, or PBMCs.

Germline V CDR1 and CDR2: MGHDK, SYGVNS. V was pared by 8 bases and J by 1 base, with 11 bases between. This CDR3 contains 13 residues. In the authors' methods: Reference gene primers were amplified, and this amplification served to estimate nucleated cell counts. The method was immunoSEQ multiplex PCR; TCRdb's version includes in-frame clones alone and lacks a portion of them. The V and J calls and clone size are taken from that table; D and trimming were inferred from the DNA. This sample has about 65,000 clones, with about 93% found just once. Sequencing was carried out using peripheral blood. The chain is built from TRBV25-1 and TRBJ1-1; D gene ambiguous. The sequence was obtained from a man between 65 and 85 years old with active COVID-19. The CDR3: CASDKGKNTEAFF. The CDR3 DNA sequence: TGTGCCAGCGACAAAGGAAAGAACACTGAAGCTTTCTTT.